Presented here are 15 T cell receptor beta chains from one specimen sequenced in a study of control samples from healthy donors and cancer patients. Only in-frame clones appear in the TCRdb table, and some are missing; sequencing was by immunoSEQ multiplex PCR. The data contain about 160,000 clones, approximately 90% of them seen just once; the ten biggest clones take up about 0.73%. The sample taken for sequencing was blood. These receptors were collected from a woman aged 30 to 39 in good health.

This rearrangement joins TRBV4-2 to TRBJ2-1, with a tentative D call TRBD1 (5 bases). Trimming left V 2 bases short and J 9 bases short, with 17 bases between. Germline loops: CDR1 LGHNA, CDR2 YNFKEQ. The CDR3 sequence is 15 residues long. The CDR3 is CASSQNGARATEQFF. For the CDR3, the DNA is TGTGCCAGCAGCCAAAATGGGGCGCGAGCGACTGAGCAGTTCTTC.

J is TRBJ2-7 and V is TRBV2; D is possibly TRBD2 (6 bases). Germline lookup yields CDR1 SNHLY and CDR2 FYNNEI. The length of the CDR3 is 19 residues. V was trimmed by 3 bases and J by 3 bases, leaving 27 bases between them. CDR3 loop: CASSDALWGGGVYDYEQYF. The DNA for the CDR3 is TGTGCCAGCAGTGATGCTTTATGGGGAGGAGGGGTTTATGACTACGAGCAGTACTTC.

The rearrangement links TRBV24-1 to TRBJ2-7; 9 positions match TRBD1. Germline CDR1 is KGHDR and CDR2 is SFDVKD. The V segment lost 3 bases and the J segment 3 bases; nucleotides outside the gene matches: 5. The CDR3 consists of 15 residues. In nucleotides, the CDR3 is TGTGCCACCAGTGATCCGGACAGGGGTTTCTACGAGCAGTACTTC. Translating it yields CATSDPDRGFYEQYF.

This chain links TRBV19 with TRBJ2-1, with 11 bases lining up with TRBD1. Germline V lookup: CDR1 LNHDA, CDR2 SQIVND (reference sequence). The CDR3 extends over 15 amino acids. J was trimmed by 6 bases and V by 7 bases; bases with no gene match: 8. The CDR3 is CASTGGDRGANEQFF. CDR3 bases: TGTGCCAGTACAGGTGGGGACAGGGGGGCCAATGAGCAGTTCTTC.

The chain carries TRBV4-3 and TRBJ2-1; D is uncertain. The CDR3 spans 15 residues. Trimming took 0 bases from V and 9 from J, leaving 15 bases between them. Germline-derived CDR1 and CDR2 are LGHNA and YSLEER. CDR3 region: CASSQDPLRLGEQFF. Here the CDR3 DNA reads TGCGCCAGCAGCCAAGACCCCCTCAGGCTGGGTGAGCAGTTCTTC.

The J gene is TRBJ2-1, the V gene TRBV5-1; the D is unclear. In germline, CDR1 is SGHRS, CDR2 YFSETQ. The CDR3 is 14 residues long. V was trimmed by 0 bases and J by 8 bases, leaving 12 bases between them. This CDR3 is CASSLARILDEQFF. CDR3 bases: TGCGCCAGCAGCTTGGCCCGAATCCTTGATGAGCAGTTCTTC.

The chain combines TRBV28 with TRBJ2-7; possibly TRBD1 or TRBD2 for D (5 bases each). The CDR3 is 16 residues long. The germline V gene encodes CDR1 MDHEN and CDR2 SYDVKM. V was shortened by 5 bases and J by 0 bases, with 17 bases between the two germline ends. The CDR3 is CASSLYPGRASYEQYF. The DNA of the CDR3 is TGTGCCAGCAGTCTCTATCCGGGACGGGCCTCCTACGAGCAGTACTTC. Supplemented by reference TRBV28 and TRBJ2-7, the full variable domain reads DVKVTQSSRYLVKRTGEKVFLECVQDMDHENMFWYRQDPGLGLRLIYFSYDVKMKEKGDIPEGYSVSREKKERFSLILESASTNQTSMYLCASSLYPGRASYEQYFGPGTRLTVT.

This chain joins TRBV15 and TRBJ1-3; D gene uncertain. This CDR3 comprises 17 residues. Trimming shortened V by 0 bases and J by 0 bases, and 12 bases separated the two germline ends. CDR1 is LNHNV, CDR2 YYDKDF, per germline (reference sequence). CDR3 loop: CATSRDPSGSSGNTIYF. In DNA, the CDR3 is TGTGCCACCAGCAGAGATCCATCAGGAAGCTCTGGAAACACCATATATTTT.

The genes are TRBV20-1 and TRBJ2-5, with 13 bases lining up with TRBD2. The CDR3 loop spans 14 amino acids. Germline V lookup: CDR1 DFQATT, CDR2 SNEGSKA (reference sequence). V shed 3 bases, J shed 5 bases, and the junction held 3 bases outside the gene matches. The CDR3 region is CSASTSGRGETQYF. The CDR3 DNA sequence: TGCAGTGCTAGTACTAGCGGGAGGGGGGAGACCCAGTACTTC.

The chain uses TRBV12-5 and TRBJ1-2, with 8 bases matching TRBD1. Per germline, CDR1 LGHNT and CDR2 FRNRAP. The V segment lost 1 base and the J segment 4 bases; nucleotides outside the gene matches: 11. CDR3 length: 17 residues. The CDR3 spells CASGLGEAGGASYGYTF. The DNA for the CDR3 is TGTGCTAGTGGTTTGGGGGAGGCAGGGGGCGCCAGCTATGGCTACACCTTC.

The rearrangement links TRBV21-1 to TRBJ2-5; the D call TRBD2 from the table was never checked on the DNA. TRBV21-1 is an annotated pseudogene. CDR3 size: 16 residues. For the CDR3, the DNA is TGTGCCAGCAGCAAAGATTGGTGGGAGAAAGGAGAGACCCAGTACTTC. It encodes CASSKDWWEKGETQYF.

This clone has a handful of counts. The chain recombines TRBV20-1 with TRBJ1-5; 7 nucleotides match TRBD1. V was clipped by 6 bases and J by 3 bases; unmatched bases: 8. CDR1 and CDR2 from the germline V gene are DFQATT and SNEGSKA (reference sequence). The CDR3 consists of 14 residues. CDR3 amino acids: CSASRQGNNQPQHF. CDR3 DNA sequence: TGCAGTGCGAGTCGACAGGGCAACAATCAGCCCCAGCATTTT.

The chain links TRBV4-2 to TRBJ1-1, with TRBD1 identical over 10 bases. CDR3 length: 14 amino acids. Germline V gene data show CDR1 as LGHNA and CDR2 as YNFKEQ. V shed 5 bases and J 4 bases; nucleotides not matched to a gene: 4. The CDR3, as DNA: TGTGCCAGCAGCGTCCGGGACAGGGGCACTGAAGCTTTCTTT. It yields the protein CASSVRDRGTEAFF.

V usage is TRBV6-5 and J usage is TRBJ1-5, with D unresolved. Trimming took off 4 bases at V and 5 bases at J, with 9 bases between the two ends. This CDR3 comprises 13 residues. The germline V gene has CDR1 MNHEY and CDR2 SVGAGI. The CDR3 region is CASSWNWDQPQHF. In DNA form, the CDR3 reads TGTGCCAGCAGTTGGAATTGGGATCAGCCCCAGCATTTT.

The J gene is TRBJ2-1, the V gene TRBV19; D remains ambiguous. Per the germline V gene, CDR1 is LNHDA and CDR2 is SQIVND (reference sequence). This CDR3 comprises 15 residues. The V gene lost 7 bases and the J gene lost 0 bases, with 13 bases spanning the gap. CDR3 sequence: CASTFGALSYNEQFF. The CDR3 coding sequence is TGTGCCAGTACCTTTGGCGCGCTCTCCTACAATGAGCAGTTCTTC. The whole variable domain, remainder taken from reference TRBV19 and TRBJ2-1, is DGGITQSPKYLFRKEGQNVTLSCEQNLNHDAMYWYRQDPGQGLRLIYYSQIVNDFQKGDIAEGYSVSREKKESFPLTVTSAQKNPTAFYLCASTFGALSYNEQFFGPGTRLTVL.